The 8 T cell receptor beta chains presented below share a single source sample, sequenced in a study of T-cell memory formation after mild COVID-19. MiXCR, run by TCRdb on the 5' RACE reads, gives a single entry per CDR3 protein. The sample includes a few hundred thousand distinct CDR3 sequences, about 21% of them seen just once. The sequenced material came from PBMCs or a T cell subset sorted from them (not recorded which). Every receptor here comes from an adult woman who had mild COVID-19 (a few samples of this study predate the infection). Cell type and time point are not known.

V usage is TRBV18 and J usage is TRBJ1-4; no clear D. This CDR3 spans 15 amino acids. V was trimmed by 6 bases and J by 0 bases, leaving 11 bases between them. CDR1 and CDR2 from the germline V gene are KGHSH and LQKENI. CDR3 DNA sequence: TGTGCCAGCTCGCCGACCGCTGCAACTAATGAAAAACTGTTTTTT. Amino acids: CASSPTAATNEKLFF.

There are a few counts of this clonotype. V gene TRBV7-2 combines with J gene TRBJ2-7, with 7 bases identical to TRBD2. CDR1 SGHTA and CDR2 FQGNSA come from the germline V gene. The junction had 7 bases not matched to a gene; V was cut back by 5 bases and J by 6 bases. The CDR3 is 13 residues long. CDR3 amino acids: CASSQSSGGEQYF. CDR3 in DNA: TGTGCCAGCAGCCAATCTAGCGGAGGCGAGCAGTACTTC.

This clonotype was seen a handful of times. This chain links TRBV11-2 with TRBJ2-5, with D perhaps TRBD2 (6 bases). Deletions cut 7 bases from V and 13 bases from J, with 22 bases between. The CDR3 covers 13 residues. Germline V CDR1 and CDR2: SGHAT, FQNNGV. CDR3 DNA: TGTGCCAGCACCCAAGGGGAGGTGGGCCCGTTGTACTTC. Translated, it gives CASTQGEVGPLYF.

This clonotype has ten or more counts. The J gene is TRBJ2-6, the V gene TRBV6-4, with unresolved D. The CDR3 is 16 residues long. V lost 4 bases, J lost 2 bases, and 12 bases lay in between. Germline V gene data show CDR1 as MRHNA and CDR2 as SNTAGT. The CDR3 sequence is CASSGTTATGANVLTF. The DNA for the CDR3 is TGTGCCAGCAGTGGAACGACTGCTACTGGGGCCAACGTCCTGACTTTC.

This clonotype turned up a few times. The CDR3 nucleotides read TGCAGTGCGGGACAGGGCGGGAACGAGCAGTACTTC. This gives the protein CSAGQGGNEQYF. The J gene is TRBJ2-7, the V gene TRBV20-1; 9 bases are shared with TRBD1. J lost 5 bases, V lost 6 bases, and 5 bases had no gene match. The germline gives CDR1 DFQATT, CDR2 SNEGSKA (reference sequence). This CDR3 has 12 amino acids.

V gene TRBV5-5 combines with J gene TRBJ1-2; 7 positions agree with TRBD1. The CDR3 extends over 15 amino acids. Germline V lookup: CDR1 SGHKS, CDR2 YYEKEE (reference sequence). The V segment lost 3 bases and the J segment 4 bases; nucleotides outside the gene matches: 9. Written as DNA, the CDR3 is TGTGCCAGCAGCTCCTCACCTGGGACAGCCTATGGCTACACCTTC. This sequence encodes CASSSSPGTAYGYTF. Full variable domain (missing parts from reference TRBV5-5 and TRBJ1-2): DAGVTQSPTHLIKTRGQQVTLRCSPISGHKSVSWYQQVLGQGPQFIFQYYEKEERGRGNFPDRFSARQFPNYSSELNVNALLLGDSALYLCASSSSPGTAYGYTFGSGTRLTVV.

The V and J genes are TRBV6-6 and TRBJ2-1; 8 bases fit TRBD1. Per the germline V gene, CDR1 is MNHNY and CDR2 is SVGAGI (reference sequence). J was trimmed by 6 bases and V by 6 bases; bases with no gene match: 1. CDR3 size: 12 residues. CDR3 sequence: CASRQGGNEQFF. The CDR3 nucleotides read TGTGCCAGCAGACAGGGGGGCAATGAGCAGTTCTTC.

This clonotype was counted at least ten times. The chain has TRBV6-5 and TRBJ2-1; 7 bases line up with TRBD1. J lost 0 bases, V lost 6 bases, and 5 bases had no gene match. The CDR3 is 15 amino acids. The germline V gene encodes CDR1 MNHEY and CDR2 SVGAGI. CDR3 nucleotides: TGTGCCAGCAGAGCAGGGGGTAGCTCCTACAATGAGCAGTTCTTC. This codes for CASRAGGSSYNEQFF.